The entry that follows covers one T cell receptor (beta chain) sequence. No cognate antigen has been identified for it. This sequence is one base from a far larger clone and is likely a read error. Using the deep immunoSEQ assay, TCR CDR3 regions were amplified from genomic DNA by multiplex PCR. Extracted genomic DNA from each cell subset was distributed evenly across all wells of several immunoSEQ 96-well plates, and each plate was treated as a replicate. For sorted subsets, each replicate PCR was loaded with roughly 0.2 ug genomic DNA, equivalent to 25,000 to 35,000 T cell genomes. Purified libraries were measured with a Qubit 3.0 fluorometer, size-checked on a Bioanalyzer 2100, and measured again with the KAPA Library Quantification kit. A separate single-read 150-cycle Illumina NextSeq 550 flow cell was used to sequence each immunoSEQ 96-well plate. The paper's processing steps were these. Because the immunoSEQ output held only junctional sequences and lacked quality scores, the filtering could not match the filtering applied to full-length reads. Sequences were annotated with PyIR, a Python wrapper for IgBLAST v1.9, and V/J genes and CDR3 were assigned using IMGT germline references. Reads with weak V/J assignments (E-value above 1e-6), missing CDR3, stop codons, out-of-frame junctions, or ambiguous translated residues were removed. V3J clonotypes were defined as sequences sharing the same inferred V gene, J gene, and CDR3 amino acid sequence. Percentage overlap between repertoires was calculated by dividing the number of shared unique clonotypes by the size of the smaller repertoire. Richness of each repertoire was evaluated using RTK rarefaction, the Chao1 estimator, and Recon v2.1 estimates of unobserved clonotypes. OLGA was used to compute generation probabilities for all TCRbeta clonotypes that the gDNA method yielded from several donors. Held by TCRdb, this immuneACCESS table contains in-frame sequences only and omits some clones. Under half of the omission traces to an unresolved V gene where checked; the cause of the rest is unknown. Clone size and the V and J calls come from that table; the DNA yielded D and trimming. The sample table records some 800,000 clones; 80% to 95% of these occur just once. The ten top clones hold more than 20% of the sample.

This record comes from a study of shared clonotypes between healthy human individuals (dated by TCRdb to the early 2020s). In terms of the full investigation: Two women and a few men aged 18 to 49 years were included in the cohort. Different laboratories and diverse techniques were used to prepare libraries and sequence TCR repertoires, to increase sequencing depth and limit assay-specific biases. The study deeply sequenced blood TCR repertoires of five healthy adults to estimate repertoire size and the extent of clonotype sharing between individuals. Each donor's leukapheresis produced roughly between roughly 0.85 and 9.5 billion PBMCs. Per donor, three plates each were used for CD4 naive and CD4 memory, two for CD8 naive, and one for CD8 memory.

For the CD8 naive samples, CD45RO-negative cells were positively selected for CCR7, yielding a CD45RA+CCR7+ population from which TemRA cells were excluded. The donors were healthy, HIV-negative adults with no recently reported acute infections or vaccinations. Only Caucasian adults living in Nashville, Tennessee, USA were represented among the donors. After blood collection by leukapheresis, PBMCs were isolated using Ficoll-Histopaque density gradient centrifugation and then cryopreserved in the vapor phase of liquid nitrogen. Purity and quantity of every magnetically sorted T cell population were checked by analytical flow cytometry. Genomic DNA was isolated from every sorted fraction and measured by UV absorbance on a Nanodrop 2000c. On the study overall, not on this receptor specifically: Naive subsets generally had larger estimated clonotype richness than memory subsets did. Based on pairwise subsampling, the degree of clonotype sharing among donors was expected to be affected by sequencing depth. Because the study included only a small number of donors, the genetic and exposure-history diversity represented was limited. Sampling was restricted to blood, and TCR repertoires in tissue are likely to differ from TCR repertoires in blood. Clonotypes shared by all four sorted-subset donors showed higher generation probabilities than non-shared clonotypes. Approximately 5% of naive CD4, more than 3% of naive CD8, roughly 2.4% of memory CD4, and about 0.4% of memory CD8 clonotypes were shared across several donors. Rarefaction of sorted-subset datasets indicated incomplete sequencing despite the large sequencing depth.

The germline V gene specifies MRHNA as CDR1 and SNTAGT as CDR2. Relative to germline, V is 3 bases shorter and J is 0 bases shorter, with 3 bases between their ends. The CDR3 numbers 13 residues from cysteine through phenylalanine. The read is trimmed to its CDR3 DNA, 39 bases read in frame from base 1. The specimen was naive CD8+ T cells sorted from blood. The sample's cell subset or site label, in plain terms: CD45RA+CCR7+. The TCR originated in a young man in good health. This receptor chain uses TRBV6-4 and TRBJ2-1; no D gene is confidently identified. In nucleotides, the sequence is TGTGCCAGCAGTGAAAGCTCCTACAATGAGCAGTTCTTC. This yields the protein CASSESSYNEQFF.